This record covers a single TCR beta chain. Its antigen is unknown. The source of the sample is a study of cytomegalovirus exposure and HLA in healthy donors. The study, taken as a whole, reports: Rare TCR sequences dominated, though some public TCRs recurred in many donors. Among the CMV-associated chains, three were confirmed in vitro as specific for CMV antigens. Cytomegalovirus status, reportedly, was diagnosed with high specificity and sensitivity by the classifier.

Trimming took off 3 bases at V and 4 bases at J, with 13 bases between the two ends. Germline CDR1 is SGHDT and CDR2 is YYEEEE. This CDR3 contains 14 residues. Sequenced by immunoSEQ multiplex PCR; TCRdb stores in-frame clones only, minus some. The table has 150,000 to 200,000 clones, about 87% seen once. The chain uses TRBV5-6 and TRBJ2-5; maybe TRBD2 (6 bases). Sequenced input: PBMCs. The TCR comes from a woman younger than 45 in good health and CMV-seronegative. CDR3 protein: CASSSMGGGETQYF. CDR3 sequence (DNA): TGTGCCAGCAGCTCAATGGGAGGTGGAGAGACCCAGTACTTC.